A single sample gave rise to the 19 T cell receptor beta chains below, sequenced in a study of T cell responses to AZD1222 COVID-19 vaccine (dated by TCRdb to the early 2020s). This sample's time point label indicates: baseline before first vaccination. Library construction relied on the immunoSEQ multiplex PCR assay. As stored in TCRdb, this immuneACCESS dataset retains in-frame rearrangements with V and J assigned. A fraction of the clones does not appear; measured against another copy, unresolved V genes explain less than half of the discrepancy, and the remainder lacks a known reason. The sample yields tens of thousands of clones; more than 70% were counted once. The biggest ten clones account for roughly 19% of the sample. Sequencing was performed on peripheral blood, taken on day 0 of AZD1222 vaccination. These receptors were taken from an adult in good health.

The chain links TRBV28 to TRBJ2-1; no definite D call. V shed 1 base and J shed 7 bases, with 5 bases lying between them. In germline, CDR1 is MDHEN, CDR2 SYDVKM. The CDR3 covers 12 residues. In nucleotides, the CDR3 is TGTGCCAGCAGTTTATTGGGGAATGAGCAGTTCTTC. This gives the protein CASSLLGNEQFF.

This clone was recorded once. The chain recombines TRBV3-1 (or the pseudogene TRBV3-2) with TRBJ1-4; the match to TRBD1 covers 8 bases. The CDR3 covers 17 residues. The J segment lost 0 bases and the V segment lost 2 bases, leaving 5 bases of the junction unmatched. In germline, CDR1 is LGHDT, CDR2 YNNKEL (reference sequence). The CDR3 nucleotides are TGTGCCAGCAGCCAACGGACAGGGCATGCAACTAATGAAAAACTGTTTTTT. Its protein product is CASSQRTGHATNEKLFF.

This rearrangement joins TRBV5-4 to TRBJ1-5, with TRBD1 identical over 12 bases. Trimming cost V 2 bases and J 2 bases; bases outside gene matches: 8. Germline CDR1 SGHNT, CDR2 YYREEE (reference sequence). The CDR3 is made up of 18 amino acids. The CDR3 DNA reads TGTGCCAGCAGCTTAGCGGGACAGGGGGCCGGGCGCAATCAGCCCCAGCATTTT. As protein: CASSLAGQGAGRNQPQHF.

V usage is TRBV7-2 and J usage is TRBJ2-7; D may correspond to TRBD1 or TRBD2 (5 bases each). Germline loops: CDR1 SGHTA, CDR2 FQGNSA. There are 18 residues in the CDR3. The V end lost 1 base, the J end lost 3 bases, and 22 bases lay between the germline ends. For the CDR3, the DNA is TGTGCCAGCAGCTTAGTGGCAGGGAGCCGGACTTACCACTACGAGCAGTACTTC. Translation: CASSLVAGSRTYHYEQYF.

The CDR3 DNA follows: TGTGCCAGCAGCCTGGGGCAGGCGAGCACTGAAGCTTTCTTT. Its protein is CASSLGQASTEAFF. This chain joins TRBV7-8 and TRBJ1-1, with TRBD1 as a possible D gene (5 bases). This CDR3 contains 14 residues. Germline V lookup: CDR1 SGHVS, CDR2 FQNEAQ. Trimming removed 5 bases at V and 4 bases at J, with 14 bases between.

The chain combines TRBV29-1 with TRBJ2-1, with unresolved D. Germline V gene sequence: CDR1 SQVTM, CDR2 ANQGSEA. This CDR3 has 14 amino acids. V shed 3 bases and J shed 3 bases, with 12 bases lying between them. CDR3 DNA sequence: TGCAGCGTTGACTCGTCCGGCAGCTACAATGAGCAGTTCTTC. Encoded protein: CSVDSSGSYNEQFF.

This chain joins TRBV20-1 and TRBJ1-2; D is uncertain. CDR3 length equals 11 residues. From germline, CDR1 is DFQATT and CDR2 SNEGSKA (reference sequence). V lost 4 bases, J lost 0 bases, and 3 bases lay in between. DNA of the CDR3: TGCAGTGCTAAGACTAACTATGGCTACACCTTC. It yields the protein CSAKTNYGYTF.

The gene calls are TRBV6-5 and TRBJ2-1; D is unresolved. The germline V and J ends were trimmed by 0 bases and 7 bases, with 10 bases remaining between them. Germline assignment: CDR1 MNHEY and CDR2 SVGAGI. The CDR3 is made up of 14 amino acids. The CDR3: CASSYSRTRNEQFF. The CDR3 DNA reads as TGTGCCAGCAGTTACTCGAGAACCCGGAATGAGCAGTTCTTC.

The chain is built from TRBV4-2 and TRBJ1-6, with D perhaps TRBD1 (5 bases). This CDR3 is 15 amino acids long. Per the germline V gene, CDR1 is LGHNA and CDR2 is YNFKEQ. Trimming pared 0 bases from V and 4 bases from J, leaving 7 bases between. The CDR3 here is CASSQEGVYNSPLHF. The CDR3 region has the DNA TGTGCCAGCAGCCAAGAGGGGGTGTATAATTCACCCCTCCACTTT.

Written as DNA, the CDR3 is TGTGCCAGCAGCGAAGATGGGACAGAGGTGACAAACTATGGCTACACCTTC. Translating it yields CASSEDGTEVTNYGYTF. The V and J genes are TRBV7-9 and TRBJ1-2; 7 bases are a match to TRBD1. Per the germline V gene, CDR1 is SEHNR and CDR2 is FQNEAQ (reference sequence). V dropped 5 bases and J dropped 2; count of bases not matched to a gene: 14. The CDR3 has 17 residues. Full variable domain (missing parts from reference TRBV7-9 and TRBJ1-2): DTGVSQNPRHKITKRGQNVTFRCDPISEHNRLYWYRQTLGQGPEFLTYFQNEAQLEKSRLLSDRFSAERPKGSFSTLEIQRTEQGDSAMYLCASSEDGTEVTNYGYTFGSGTRLTVV.

The CDR3 nucleotides read TGTGCCAGCAGTTTGGGGCAGGTCAGGGGCTACACCTTC. Protein sequence: CASSLGQVRGYTF. The rearrangement links TRBV12-3 or TRBV12-4 to TRBJ1-2, with D perhaps TRBD1 (5 bases). The V and J ends lost 3 bases and 8 bases respectively, with 13 bases between them. The CDR3 is 13 amino acids.

This clone was detected only once. The rearrangement joins TRBV6-2 or TRBV6-3 to TRBJ1-1; possibly TRBD1 for D (5 bases). There are 15 residues in the CDR3. Trimming took off 2 bases at V and 1 base at J, with 11 bases between the two ends. CDR1 and CDR2 from the germline V gene are MNHEY and SVGEGT. The CDR3 is CASSYRGLKNTEAFF. CDR3 sequence (DNA): TGTGCCAGCAGTTACAGGGGACTCAAGAACACTGAAGCTTTCTTT.

The chain is built from TRBV6-2 or TRBV6-3 and TRBJ2-2; no firm D call. V lost 2 bases and J lost 6, with 1 base in between. Germline values: CDR1 MNHEY, CDR2 SVGEGT. The CDR3 contains 11 residues. CDR3 in amino acids: CASSYPGELFF. CDR3 bases: TGTGCCAGCAGTTACCCCGGGGAGCTGTTTTTT.

The chain uses TRBV3-1 (or the pseudogene TRBV3-2) and TRBJ1-2; D unresolved. Trimming took 4 bases from V and 0 from J, leaving 9 bases between them. Germline assignment: CDR1 LGHDT and CDR2 YNNKEL (reference sequence). The CDR3 sequence is 14 residues long. This chain's CDR3 is CASSPSNSNYGYTF. The CDR3 coding sequence is TGTGCCAGCAGCCCCTCTAATTCTAACTATGGCTACACCTTC.

The chain couples TRBV27 to TRBJ2-1; no firm D call. Per the germline V gene, CDR1 is MNHEY and CDR2 is SMNVEV (reference sequence). CDR3 length equals 16 residues. V was pared by 3 bases and J by 0 bases, with 12 bases between. The CDR3 sequence: CASSFLGPSSYNEQFF. The CDR3 DNA sequence: TGTGCCAGCAGTTTCCTGGGCCCGAGCTCCTACAATGAGCAGTTCTTC.

The chain links TRBV7-9 to TRBJ2-2, with a tentative D call TRBD2 (5 bases). Germline V gene data show CDR1 as SEHNR and CDR2 as FQNEAQ (reference sequence). Trimming shortened V by 5 bases and J by 6 bases, and 25 bases separated the two germline ends. The CDR3 length is 18 residues. The CDR3 nucleotides are TGTGCCAGCAGCGCTCCCCCCGAGTGGGAGAGGTCTTCCGGGGAGCTGTTTTTT. Its protein product is CASSAPPEWERSSGELFF.

This clone has at least ten counts. This rearrangement joins TRBV2 to TRBJ1-1; no clear D gene. In germline, CDR1 is SNHLY, CDR2 FYNNEI. This CDR3 region has 11 residues. The CDR3 sequence: CVSGWVTEAFF. The DNA of the CDR3 is TGTGTTTCTGGGTGGGTCACTGAAGCTTTCTTT.

J is TRBJ1-1 and V is TRBV19; 8 positions match TRBD1. The CDR3 spans 15 residues. Trimming took 3 bases from V and 3 from J; bases not matched to a gene: 6. The germline CDR1 and CDR2 sequences are LNHDA and SQIVND (reference sequence). The CDR3 protein is CASSIQGASDTEAFF. The CDR3 DNA is TGTGCCAGTAGTATTCAGGGGGCGAGTGACACTGAAGCTTTCTTT.

This chain uses TRBV6-5 with TRBJ1-1; no definite D call. The CDR3 spans 12 residues. Germline V gives CDR1 MNHEY, CDR2 SVGAGI. V was shortened by 5 bases and J by 6 bases, with 10 bases between the two germline ends. The chain's CDR3 is CASSQTYAEAFF. For the CDR3, the DNA is TGTGCCAGCAGTCAGACCTATGCTGAAGCTTTCTTT.